The rows below give T cell receptor beta chains drawn from one sample of a study of CD8+CD57+ T cells in acquired aplastic anemia. TCRdb re-derived calls from the reads in MiXCR, one entry per CDR3 protein. The top ten hold under 0.95% of the sample, which has hundreds of thousands of distinct CDR3 sequences, approximately 33% seen once. The sequenced sample consisted of sorted CD4+, CD8+, or CD8+CD57+ T cells (not recorded which) from PBMCs. The source of these receptors is a human donor with aplastic anemia. CDR3s include the opening cysteine and the closing phenylalanine or tryptophan. The D gene is left open where the match is weak. Clone sizes are given selectively: once, few, many, or a class where the clone is expanded.

J,D,size,V,CDR3,DNA
TRBJ1-1,NA,many,TRBV7-2,CASSLESGNTEAFF,TGTGCCAGCAGCTTAGAGTCAGGGAACACTGAAGCTTTCTTT
TRBJ1-2,NA,NA,TRBV19,CASSAWVGAGVYGYTF,TGTGCCAGCAGCGCCTGGGTTGGGGCGGGAGTCTATGGCTACACCTTC
TRBJ2-7,NA,NA,TRBV10-1,CASSERGRGHEQYF,TGCGCCAGCAGTGAGCGGGGGCGGGGGCACGAGCAGTACTTC
TRBJ1-1,NA,many,TRBV7-9,CASRTAGTEAFF,TGTGCCAGCAGGACGGCAGGTACTGAAGCTTTCTTT
TRBJ2-4,TRBD1,many,TRBV25-1,CASSERRQGAAKNIQYF,TGTGCCAGCAGTGAGCGGAGACAGGGGGCTGCCAAAAACATTCAGTACTTC
TRBJ2-6,NA,many,TRBV6-1,CASLGFSGANVLTF,TGTGCCAGCCTCGGCTTCTCTGGGGCCAACGTCCTGACTTTC
TRBJ2-1,TRBD2,many,TRBV2,CASSDSRLAGVSYNEQFF,TGTGCCAGCAGTGATTCCCGACTAGCGGGAGTGTCGTACAATGAGCAGTTCTTC
TRBJ2-7,NA,NA,TRBV5-8,CASSLEGGISEQYF,TGTGCCAGCAGCTTGGAGGGGGGGATCTCCGAGCAGTACTTC
TRBJ2-3,NA,many,TRBV15,CATSRDESTDTQYF,TGTGCCACCAGCAGAGATGAGAGCACAGATACGCAGTATTTT
TRBJ1-1,NA,few,TRBV20-1,CSALPDMNTEAFF,TGCAGTGCTCTTCCGGATATGAACACTGAAGCTTTCTTT
TRBJ2-7,NA,NA,TRBV25-1,CASSPLLGSGSLSSYEQYF,TGTGCCAGCTCACCACTCTTAGGGTCGGGATCCTTGAGCTCCTACGAGCAGTACTTC
TRBJ1-2,NA,few,TRBV19,CASEGAGDGYTF,TGTGCCAGTGAAGGGGCAGGGGATGGCTACACCTTC
TRBJ1-1,TRBD1,NA,TRBV19,CASSRLIDRGPDPEAFF,TGTGCCAGTAGTAGGCTAATAGACAGGGGCCCCGATCCTGAAGCTTTCTTT
TRBJ2-7,NA,few,TRBV19,CASSPPSGQSSPSYEQYF,TGTGCCAGTAGCCCACCCTCCGGACAGAGTAGCCCTTCCTACGAGCAGTACTTC
TRBJ2-7,NA,few,TRBV6-5,CASSYDTTVTYEQYF,TGTGCCAGCAGTTACGATACGACAGTTACCTACGAGCAGTACTTC
TRBJ2-2,NA,many,TRBV7-7,CASSFSARDGELFF,TGTGCTAGCAGCTTTTCGGCCAGGGACGGGGAGCTGTTTTTT
TRBJ2-1,NA,NA,TRBV9,CASSVVGGKYNEQFF,TGTGCCAGCAGCGTAGTAGGGGGGAAATACAATGAGCAGTTCTTC
TRBJ1-2,NA,many,TRBV9,CASSSLPPSSYGYTF,TGTGCCAGCAGCAGCCTCCCACCGTCCTCCTATGGCTACACCTTC
TRBJ1-1,NA,NA,TRBV12-3/TRBV12-4,CASSLSGVHEAFF,TGTGCCAGCAGTTTAAGTGGAGTTCATGAAGCTTTCTTT
TRBJ1-1,TRBD1,once,TRBV20-1,CSAMDLTGSSEAFF,TGCAGTGCCATGGACCTGACAGGGTCCTCTGAAGCTTTCTTT
TRBJ1-1,NA,NA,TRBV29-1,CSVEELAGLNTETFF,TGCAGCGTTGAAGAGCTGGCAGGTTTGAACACTGAAACTTTCTTT
TRBJ1-1,NA,many,TRBV7-3,CASSSRPNTEAFF,TGTGCCAGCAGCTCCCGGCCGAACACTGAAGCTTTCTTT
TRBJ2-4,TRBD1,NA,TRBV30,CAWSTQGGNIQYF,TGTGCCTGGAGCACACAGGGGGGAAACATTCAGTACTTC
TRBJ2-3,NA,many,TRBV20-1,CSARNAADTQYF,TGCAGTGCTAGGAACGCGGCAGATACGCAGTATTTT
TRBJ2-3,NA,NA,TRBV24-1,CATSDPTPVVDTQYF,TGTGCCACCAGTGATCCCACCCCGGTAGTAGATACGCAGTATTTT
TRBJ1-2,NA,many,TRBV20-1,CSARETTHWRGGYTF,TGCAGTGCTAGAGAAACCACGCATTGGAGAGGAGGCTACACCTTC
TRBJ1-2,NA,many,TRBV20-1,CSAGPTDPYGYTF,TGCAGTGCCGGACCGACGGACCCCTATGGCTACACCTTC
TRBJ2-5,NA,NA,TRBV7-6,CASSLALAGTGLETQYF,TGTGCCAGCAGCTTAGCGCTGGCAGGGACTGGCTTGGAGACCCAGTACTTC
TRBJ2-1,TRBD2,few,TRBV6-7,CASSYSIVRLAGPNEQFF,TGTGCCAGCAGTTACTCGATTGTTCGACTAGCGGGACCTAATGAGCAGTTCTTC
TRBJ1-5,NA,NA,TRBV7-9,CARNPGQPQHF,TGTGCCAGGAACCCGGGACAGCCCCAGCATTTT
TRBJ2-3,TRBD2,many,TRBV25-1,CASRPGTRGDTQYF,TGTGCCAGCCGCCCCGGGACTAGAGGGGATACGCAGTATTTT
TRBJ1-2,TRBD1,many,TRBV6-1,CASRNGDSNYGYTF,TGTGCCAGCAGGAACGGGGACAGTAACTATGGCTACACCTTC
TRBJ2-5,NA,many,TRBV7-2,CASSLQRNSGTQYF,TGTGCCAGCAGCTTACAGCGGAACTCGGGGACCCAGTACTTC
TRBJ2-7,TRBD2,NA,TRBV12-3/TRBV12-4,CASSSYGGGEQYF,TGTGCCAGCAGTTCCTATGGGGGGGGAGAGCAGTACTTC
TRBJ2-7,TRBD1,few,TRBV25-1,CASSSGTGLYNEQYF,TGTGCCAGCAGCTCTGGGACAGGCCTATACAATGAGCAGTACTTC
TRBJ1-1,NA,once,TRBV9,CASSVGPDEEAFF,TGTGCCAGCAGCGTAGGACCAGATGAAGAAGCTTTCTTT
TRBJ1-2,NA,many,TRBV11-1,CASSSPKGQELYGYTF,TGTGCCAGCAGCTCGCCGAAGGGCCAGGAACTCTATGGCTACACCTTC